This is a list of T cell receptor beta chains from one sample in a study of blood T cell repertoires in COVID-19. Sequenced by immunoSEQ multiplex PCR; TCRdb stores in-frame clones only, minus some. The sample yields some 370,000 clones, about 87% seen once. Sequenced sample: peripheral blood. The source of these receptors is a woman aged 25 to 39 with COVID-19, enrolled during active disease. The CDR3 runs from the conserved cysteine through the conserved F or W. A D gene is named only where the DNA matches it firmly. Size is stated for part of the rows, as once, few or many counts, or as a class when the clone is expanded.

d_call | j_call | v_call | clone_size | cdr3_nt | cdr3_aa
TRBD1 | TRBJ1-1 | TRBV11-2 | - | TGTGCCAGCAGCTCCCCCCGGGACAGGGCAGAAGCTTTCTTT | CASSSPRDRAEAFF
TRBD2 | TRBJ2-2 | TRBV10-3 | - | TGTGCCATCAGGGACTCTAGCGGGAGGGGCACCGGGGAGCTGTTTTTT | CAIRDSSGRGTGELFF
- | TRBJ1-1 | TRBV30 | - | TGTGCCTGGAGAAGAGGGCCTGGCACTGAAGCTTTCTTT | CAWRRGPGTEAFF
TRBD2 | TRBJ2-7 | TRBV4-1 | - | TGCGCCAGCAGCCAATCTTACGGGGGGGCGGCCTACGAGCAGTACTTC | CASSQSYGGAAYEQYF
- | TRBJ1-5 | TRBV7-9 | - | TGTGCCAGCAGTCGAACGGTGAATCAGCCCCAGCATTTT | CASSRTVNQPQHF
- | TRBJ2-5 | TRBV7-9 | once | TGTGCCAGCAGCTTAGCCGGGATCAAAGGAACCCAGTACTTC | CASSLAGIKGTQYF
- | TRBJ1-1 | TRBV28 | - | TGTGCCAGCAGCTCCGACATCTACACTGAAGCTTTCTTT | CASSSDIYTEAFF
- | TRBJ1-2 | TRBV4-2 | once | TGTGCCAGCAGCCAAGGGGTGCGGCCGGGGGTGCACTATGGCTACACCTTC | CASSQGVRPGVHYGYTF
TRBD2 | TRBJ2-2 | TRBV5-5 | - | TGTGCCAGCAGCTCTAGCGGGAGGAACACCGGGGAGCTGTTTTTT | CASSSSGRNTGELFF
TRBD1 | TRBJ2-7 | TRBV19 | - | TGTGCCAGTAGTATCCGGCAGGGGGCGCGTAACGAGCAGTACTTC | CASSIRQGARNEQYF
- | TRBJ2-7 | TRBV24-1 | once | TGTGCCACCAGTGATTTGATAGGGGACGAGCAGTACTTC | CATSDLIGDEQYF
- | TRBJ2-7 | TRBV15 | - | TGTGCCACCAGCAGAGGAGGCAGGGCCTACGAGCAGTACTTC | CATSRGGRAYEQYF
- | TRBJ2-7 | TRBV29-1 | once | TGCAGCGTTTTCCGGGAGAGTTCCTACGAGCAGTACTTC | CSVFRESSYEQYF
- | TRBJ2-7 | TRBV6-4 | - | TGTGCCAGCAGTGAGATGGGAGCCCCCTTCTACGAGCAGTACTTC | CASSEMGAPFYEQYF
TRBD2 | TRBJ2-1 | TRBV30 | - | TGTGCCTGGAGTTCTACGGGGGGTGATGAGCAGTTCTTC | CAWSSTGGDEQFF
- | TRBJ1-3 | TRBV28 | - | TGTGCCAGCAGCTGGACAGACTCTGGAAACACCATATATTTT | CASSWTDSGNTIYF
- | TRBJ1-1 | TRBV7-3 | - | TGTGCCAGCAGCCGGGGGGAGAACACTGAAGCTTTCTTT | CASSRGENTEAFF
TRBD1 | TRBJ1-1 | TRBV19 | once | TGTGCCAGTAGCAGGGACAGGGGCACTGAAGCTTTCTTT | CASSRDRGTEAFF
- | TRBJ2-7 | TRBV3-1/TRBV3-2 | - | TGTGCCAGCAGCCAAGCAGCGGGCTCCTACGAGCAGTACTTC | CASSQAAGSYEQYF
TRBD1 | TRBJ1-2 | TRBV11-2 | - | TGTGCCAGCAGCTCAGAGCGGGACAGGGGGCTAAGGGGCTACACCTTC | CASSSERDRGLRGYTF
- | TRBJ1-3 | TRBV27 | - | TGTGCCAGCAGTCCCCTGGGCAGATCCTCTGGAAACACCATATATTTT | CASSPLGRSSGNTIYF
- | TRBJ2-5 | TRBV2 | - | TGTGCCAGCAGTGAACAGGGACAAATCCAAGAGACCCAGTACTTC | CASSEQGQIQETQYF
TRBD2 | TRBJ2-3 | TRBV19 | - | TGTGCCAGTAGTATAGTCCACGGGAGGGTTGGCACAGATACGCAGTATTTT | CASSIVHGRVGTDTQYF
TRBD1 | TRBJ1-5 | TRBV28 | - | TGTGCCAGCAGGACAGGGGATTGGACCCAGCATTTT | CASRTGDWTQHF
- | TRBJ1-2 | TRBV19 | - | TGTGCCAGTAGTACCGGACAGATGAGAGGCTACACCTTC | CASSTGQMRGYTF
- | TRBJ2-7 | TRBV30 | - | TGTGCCTGGAGAACAGTGCCTTACGAGCAGTACTTC | CAWRTVPYEQYF